A selection of T cell receptor beta chains follows, all from one sample in a study of blood T cell repertoires in COVID-19. Produced via immunoSEQ multiplex PCR; TCRdb's table is partial and in-frame only. The sample has just under 20,000 clones; more than 80% are singletons. Sample: peripheral blood. Source of these receptors: a woman aged 45-65 years with active COVID-19. Both conserved end residues are part of each CDR3. Fields, in order: clone size, D gene, J gene, V gene, CDR3 protein, CDR3 DNA. The D gene is left open where the match is weak. The listing skips clone size in some rows; elsewhere it reads once, few, many or a size class.

NA,NA,TRBJ1-1,TRBV28,CASSRTVSEAFF,TGTGCCAGCAGTAGGACAGTGTCTGAAGCTTTCTTT
few,NA,TRBJ1-1,TRBV2,CASGREEYEAFF,TGTGCCAGCGGCCGGGAGGAATACGAAGCTTTCTTT
NA,NA,TRBJ1-3,TRBV6-1,CASSEADRPGNTIYF,TGTGCCAGCAGTGAAGCTGACAGGCCTGGAAACACCATATATTTT
NA,TRBD1,TRBJ2-1,TRBV5-1,CASSSDRGFDEQFF,TGCGCCAGCAGCTCGGACAGGGGATTCGATGAGCAGTTCTTC
NA,NA,TRBJ1-2,TRBV28,CASSSGVYGYTF,TGTGCCAGCAGTTCAGGGGTCTATGGCTACACCTTC
few,NA,TRBJ1-2,TRBV5-1,CASSWGGEIGGYTF,TGCGCCAGCAGCTGGGGCGGAGAGATCGGTGGCTACACCTTC
NA,NA,TRBJ1-2,TRBV29-1,CSVEGPGANYGYTF,TGCAGCGTTGAAGGACCAGGGGCTAACTATGGCTACACCTTC
NA,TRBD1,TRBJ1-6,TRBV6-5,CASSYSIDRVNSPLHF,TGTGCCAGCAGTTACTCGATCGACAGGGTTAATTCACCCCTCCACTTT
NA,NA,TRBJ1-2,TRBV28,CATDHRVPNYGYTF,TGTGCCACTGACCACAGGGTTCCTAACTATGGCTACACCTTC
NA,TRBD1,TRBJ1-5,TRBV6-5,CASTGDSENQPQHF,TGTGCCAGCACCGGGGACAGCGAAAATCAGCCCCAGCATTTT
NA,TRBD1,TRBJ2-2,TRBV9,CASGIQGANTGELFF,TGTGCCAGTGGGATACAGGGGGCGAACACCGGGGAGCTGTTTTTT
NA,TRBD1,TRBJ1-2,TRBV6-5,CASSYSTGLNGYTF,TGTGCCAGCAGTTACTCGACAGGGCTGAATGGCTACACCTTC
NA,NA,TRBJ2-1,TRBV12-5,CASEGESNEQFF,TGTGCTAGTGAGGGGGAGAGCAATGAGCAGTTCTTC
NA,NA,TRBJ1-2,TRBV11-2,CASSLGWAQVGYTF,TGTGCCAGCAGCTTAGGATGGGCGCAGGTCGGCTACACCTTC
NA,NA,TRBJ2-3,TRBV11-3,CASSLGGHRTDTQYF,TGTGCCAGCAGCTTAGGGGGACATCGGACAGATACGCAGTATTTT
NA,NA,TRBJ2-2,TRBV1,CTSSKMGGRTGELFF,TGCACCAGCAGCAAAATGGGGGGGCGTACCGGGGAGCTGTTTTTT
NA,NA,TRBJ2-7,TRBV19,CASSMIASEQYF,TGTGCCAGTAGTATGATCGCCAGCGAGCAGTACTTC
NA,TRBD2,TRBJ2-7,TRBV7-6,CASSLGAGEGLEQYF,TGTGCCAGCAGCCTGGGTGCGGGAGAGGGCCTCGAGCAGTACTTC
NA,TRBD2,TRBJ2-3,TRBV6-5,CASSYWASGSADTQYF,TGTGCCAGCAGTTACTGGGCTAGCGGGAGTGCAGATACGCAGTATTTT
once,TRBD2,TRBJ2-1,TRBV28,CASSTDGGRAYNEQFF,TGTGCCAGCAGTACCGACGGCGGGAGGGCCTACAATGAGCAGTTCTTC
NA,TRBD1,TRBJ1-1,TRBV5-1,CASSLRQGGTNTEAFF,TGCGCCAGCAGCCTCCGACAGGGCGGAACGAACACTGAAGCTTTCTTT
NA,TRBD2,TRBJ2-3,TRBV24-1,CATSDSGRAADTQYF,TGTGCCACCAGTGATAGCGGGAGGGCCGCAGATACGCAGTATTTT
once,NA,TRBJ2-7,TRBV28,CASSLAGASYEQYF,TGTGCCAGCAGTTTGGCAGGGGCGTCCTACGAGCAGTACTTC
NA,TRBD1,TRBJ1-3,TRBV28,CASSGGQGSGNTIYF,TGTGCCAGCAGCGGGGGACAGGGCTCGGGAAACACCATATATTTT
NA,NA,TRBJ2-3,TRBV5-1,CAREDGPADTQYF,TGCGCCAGGGAGGACGGTCCCGCAGATACGCAGTATTTT
NA,NA,TRBJ1-2,TRBV28,CASSLSRDFYGYTF,TGTGCCAGCAGTTTATCCAGGGATTTCTATGGCTACACCTTC
NA,NA,TRBJ2-7,TRBV7-9,CASSAGVYEQYF,TGTGCCAGCAGCGCCGGGGTGTACGAGCAGTACTTC
NA,TRBD1,TRBJ2-4,TRBV29-1,CSVRTGLAKNIQYF,TGCAGCGTTCGGACAGGATTAGCCAAAAACATTCAGTACTTC
NA,NA,TRBJ2-3,TRBV18,CASSPLTGATDTQYF,TGTGCCAGCTCACCCCTAACGGGAGCCACAGATACGCAGTATTTT